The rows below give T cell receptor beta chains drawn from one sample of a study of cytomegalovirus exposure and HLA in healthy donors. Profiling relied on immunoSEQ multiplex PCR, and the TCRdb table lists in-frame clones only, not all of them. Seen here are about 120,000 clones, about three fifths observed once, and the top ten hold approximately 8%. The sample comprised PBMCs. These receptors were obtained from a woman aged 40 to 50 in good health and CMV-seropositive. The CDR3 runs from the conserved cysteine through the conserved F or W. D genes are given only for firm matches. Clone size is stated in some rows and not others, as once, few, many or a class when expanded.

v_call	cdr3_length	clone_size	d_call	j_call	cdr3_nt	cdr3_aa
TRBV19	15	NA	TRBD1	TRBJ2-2	TGTGCCAGTAGCAAGGGACAGGTCAACACCGGGGAGCTGTTTTTT	CASSKGQVNTGELFF
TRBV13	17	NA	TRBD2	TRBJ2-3	TGTGCCAGCAGCGAACGGCCTCTAGCGGGGCGCACAGATACGCAGTATTTT	CASSERPLAGRTDTQYF
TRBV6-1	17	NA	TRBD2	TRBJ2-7	TGTGCCAGCAGTCAAGGGGTGGGAGGGCCAAGAAACTACGAGCAGTACTTC	CASSQGVGGPRNYEQYF
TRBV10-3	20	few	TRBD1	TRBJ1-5	TGTGCCATCAGTGAGAAGCTGGTAGGGCAGGGGGCATCCGTCGTTCAGCCCCAGCATTTT	CAISEKLVGQGASVVQPQHF
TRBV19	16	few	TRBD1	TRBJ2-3	TGTGCCAGTAGTATCCGGACAGGGGCACGCACAGATACGCAGTATTTT	CASSIRTGARTDTQYF
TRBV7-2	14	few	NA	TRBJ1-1	TGTGCCAGCAGCAAGGGGTATGTGGGCACTGAAGCTTTCTTT	CASSKGYVGTEAFF
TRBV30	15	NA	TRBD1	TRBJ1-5	TGTGCCTGTACCGGGACAGGGGGAAGTTTGCAGCCCCAGCATTTT	CACTGTGGSLQPQHF
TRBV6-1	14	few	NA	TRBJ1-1	TGTGCCACACCCGAGGAGTTCGTGAACACTGAAGCTTTCTTT	CATPEEFVNTEAFF
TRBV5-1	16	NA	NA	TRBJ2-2	TGCGCCAGCAGCTTGAATGTAGGACTTAACACCGGGGAGCTGTTTTTT	CASSLNVGLNTGELFF
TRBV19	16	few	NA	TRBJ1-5	TGTGCCAGTAGTCCTCGTAAAGGGGCTTCCTATCAGCCCCAGCATTTT	CASSPRKGASYQPQHF
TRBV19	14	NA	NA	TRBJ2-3	TGTGCCAGTAGGCGGGACTCGCCAAGCGATACGCAGTATTTT	CASRRDSPSDTQYF
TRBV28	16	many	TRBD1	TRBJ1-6	TGTGCCAGCAGTCCCTTGGACAGGGGGCCTGATTCACCCCTCCACTTT	CASSPLDRGPDSPLHF
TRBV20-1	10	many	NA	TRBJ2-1	TGCAGTCCAGGGAACAATGAGCAGTTCTTC	CSPGNNEQFF
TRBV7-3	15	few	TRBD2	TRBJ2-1	TGTGCCAGCAGCTTAACAGGGCGGGAGTCCGATGAGCAGTTCTTC	CASSLTGRESDEQFF
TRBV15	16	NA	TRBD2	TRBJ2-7	TGTGCCACCAGCAGAGAACTAGCGGCCAGCTCCTACGAGCAGTACTTC	CATSRELAASSYEQYF
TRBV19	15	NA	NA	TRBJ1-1	TGTGCCAGTAGTATAGGTAGGGGGTTTAACACTGAAGCTTTCTTT	CASSIGRGFNTEAFF
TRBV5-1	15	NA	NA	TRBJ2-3	TGCGCCAGCAGCTTGGCCCAGGGTCGGTCAGATACGCAGTATTTT	CASSLAQGRSDTQYF
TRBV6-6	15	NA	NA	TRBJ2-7	TGTGCCAGCAGTTACTCGGGCGTCGACTCCTACGAGCAGTACTTC	CASSYSGVDSYEQYF
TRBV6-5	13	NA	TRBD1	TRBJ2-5	TGTGCCAGCAGTAGGACAGGGGGCGGGACCCAGTACTTC	CASSRTGGGTQYF
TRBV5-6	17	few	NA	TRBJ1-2	TGTGCCAGCAGCTTGGGAGAACGGGCACAGGGTCTCGATGGCTACACCTTC	CASSLGERAQGLDGYTF
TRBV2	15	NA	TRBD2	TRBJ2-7	TGTGCCAGCAGTGAGGGACTAGCGGGAGCCTACGAGCAGTACTTC	CASSEGLAGAYEQYF
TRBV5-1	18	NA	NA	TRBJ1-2	TGCGCCAGCAGCTTGGCCGGGGGTTCCATGACACCTAACTATGGCTACACCTTC	CASSLAGGSMTPNYGYTF
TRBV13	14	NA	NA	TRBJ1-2	TGTGCCAGCAGCTTACAGGGTAGGAACTATGGCTACACCTTC	CASSLQGRNYGYTF
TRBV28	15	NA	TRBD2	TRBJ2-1	TGTGCCAGCAGAGGGGTGGGACTAGTTAGGAATGAGCAGTTCTTC	CASRGVGLVRNEQFF
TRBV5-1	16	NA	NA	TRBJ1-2	TGCGCCAGCAGCTTGTCGGGGTCCCCGGGATCCTATGGCTACACCTTC	CASSLSGSPGSYGYTF
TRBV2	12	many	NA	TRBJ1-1	TGTGCCAGCAGTGACCAGAGGACTGAAGCTTTCTTT	CASSDQRTEAFF
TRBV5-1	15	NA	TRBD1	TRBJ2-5	TGCGCCAGCAGCTTGGCGGGACAGGGGGGAGAGACCCAGTACTTC	CASSLAGQGGETQYF
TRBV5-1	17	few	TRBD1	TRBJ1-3	TGCGCCAGCAGCTCACAAGGACAGGGGTCCTCTGGAAACACCATATATTTT	CASSSQGQGSSGNTIYF
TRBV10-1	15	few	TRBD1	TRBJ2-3	TGCGCCAGCAGTGAGAGGGCAGGGGGCAGGGATACGCAGTATTTT	CASSERAGGRDTQYF
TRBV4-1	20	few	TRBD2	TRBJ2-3	TGCGCCAGCAGCCAAGATGTCAGCACCCACCCGGCGGGGGGGCGAGATACGCAGTATTTT	CASSQDVSTHPAGGRDTQYF
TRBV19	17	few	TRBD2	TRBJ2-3	TGTGCCAGTAGTATCTCGGGGACTAGCGGGAGGGAGGATACGCAGTATTTT	CASSISGTSGREDTQYF
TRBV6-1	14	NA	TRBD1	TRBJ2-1	TGTGCCAGCAGTGACAGGGGGACGGGGTATGAGCAGTTCTTC	CASSDRGTGYEQFF
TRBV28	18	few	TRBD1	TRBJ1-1	TGTGCCAGCAGTTTGCCGGGACAGGGGGATTTTTCGAACACTGAAGCTTTCTTT	CASSLPGQGDFSNTEAFF
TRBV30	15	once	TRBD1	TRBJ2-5	TGTGCCTGGACCCTAATCGACAGGGCCCTGGAGACCCAGTACTTC	CAWTLIDRALETQYF
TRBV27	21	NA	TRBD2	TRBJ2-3	TGTGCCAGCAGTTTAATTACCCCTCTAGGGGGGCAGCGGGGGGGCACAGATACGCAGTATTTT	CASSLITPLGGQRGGTDTQYF
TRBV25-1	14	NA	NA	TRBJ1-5	TGTGCCAGCAGTGAATACGGGGGGAATCAGCCCCAGCATTTT	CASSEYGGNQPQHF
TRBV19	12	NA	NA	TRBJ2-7	TGTGCCAGTAGTAGGGGACTCTACGAGCAGTACTTC	CASSRGLYEQYF
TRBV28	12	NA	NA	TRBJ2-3	TGTGCCAGCAGTCCCATCGGGGGTACGCAGTATTTT	CASSPIGGTQYF
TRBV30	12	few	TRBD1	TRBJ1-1	TGTGCCTGGAGTGGGACAGGGCGTGAAGCTTTCTTT	CAWSGTGREAFF
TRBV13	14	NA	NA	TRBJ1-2	TGTGCCAGCAGCTTGGGGGGGGGAAACTATGGCTACACCTTC	CASSLGGGNYGYTF
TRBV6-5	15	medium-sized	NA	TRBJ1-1	TGTGCCAGCAGTTACTTAGGGGAAATTGACACTGAAGCTTTCTTT	CASSYLGEIDTEAFF
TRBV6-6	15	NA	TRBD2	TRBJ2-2	TGTGCCACCACAGGAGGACTAGCGGGAACCGGGGAGCTGTTTTTT	CATTGGLAGTGELFF
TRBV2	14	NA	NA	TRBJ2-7	TGTGCCAGCAGTGGGCGGAGGAGCTCCTACGAGCAGTACTTC	CASSGRRSSYEQYF
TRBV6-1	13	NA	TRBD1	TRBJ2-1	TGTGCCAGCAGTGAACAGGGGGCCGGTGAGCAGTTCTTC	CASSEQGAGEQFF
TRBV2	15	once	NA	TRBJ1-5	TGTGCCAGCAGTGAACAGGGGCCTTCCAATCAGCCCCAGCATTTT	CASSEQGPSNQPQHF
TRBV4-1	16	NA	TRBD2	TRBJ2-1	TGCGCCAGCAGCCAAGGGCTAGCGGGAGTAAACAATGAGCAGTTCTTC	CASSQGLAGVNNEQFF
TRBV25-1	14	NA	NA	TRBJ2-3	TGTGCCAGCAGACAGGTGTTGAGCACAGATACGCAGTATTTT	CASRQVLSTDTQYF
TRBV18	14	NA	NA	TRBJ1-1	TGTGCCAGCTCACCCGTCCTCGCGAACCCTGAAGCTTTCTTT	CASSPVLANPEAFF
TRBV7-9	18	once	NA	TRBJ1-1	TGTGCCAGCAGCCAAGGAGCAGGGCGAGAAGGGAGGGGAACTGAAGCTTTCTTT	CASSQGAGREGRGTEAFF
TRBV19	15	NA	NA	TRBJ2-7	TGTGCCAGTAGTATCACAGGGTCCCCTTCCTACGAGCAGTACTTC	CASSITGSPSYEQYF
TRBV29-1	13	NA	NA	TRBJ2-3	TGCAGCCTTGTGGGGGGGGCCACAGATACGCAGTATTTT	CSLVGGATDTQYF
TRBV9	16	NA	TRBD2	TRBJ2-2	TGTGCCAGCAGCGTGACTAGCGGGGGGGCCCCCGGGGAGCTGTTTTTT	CASSVTSGGAPGELFF
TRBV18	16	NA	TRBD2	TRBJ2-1	TGTGCCAGCTCACGGGGGGGGGACCACTCCTACAATGAGCAGTTCTTC	CASSRGGDHSYNEQFF